The clone carrying this T cell receptor (beta chain) was detected a few times. Its specificity is not known. This entry is derived from a study of molecular identifiers for immune sequencing clone quantification. Study-wide results and caveats: The sizes of highly expanded clones could be underestimated when identical TCR molecules share a barcode.

The CDR3 loop spans 13 amino acids. With V trimmed by 5 bases and J by 7 bases, 4 bases remained unmatched. TCRdb passed the PCR reads through MiXCR, listing each CDR3 protein once. The table lists 250,000 to 400,000 distinct CDR3 sequences, about 21% of them singletons. Sequences were obtained from naive CD8+ T cells from blood, with Jurkat cell RNA spiked in. Sample subset: FACS-sorted CD8+CD4-CCR7+CD45RA+ naive T cells. This sequence joins TRBV12-3 or TRBV12-4 and TRBJ2-1, with TRBD1 identical over 8 bases. The clonotype was recovered from a human donor in good health. Some libraries in this study had Jurkat cell RNA spiked in. CDR3 sequence reads: CASSPQGANEQFF. The CDR3 DNA follows: TGTGCCAGCAGTCCCCAGGGGGCTAATGAGCAGTTCTTC.